This TCR beta chain comes out of a study of shared clonotypes between healthy human individuals. Study-level results: Clonotypes shared by all four sorted-subset donors had higher generation probabilities than non-shared clonotypes. Some naive CD4 clonotypes, 5% to 5.5%, turned up in common across a handful of donors.

Worth noting for this clone: What it binds is not known.

CD8 cells regarded as naive lacked CD45RO, were positively chosen for CCR7, and omitted terminally differentiated effector memory CD45RA+ cells. The healthy adult donors were HIV-negative and reported no recent acute infections or vaccinations. Per sorted-subset replicate PCR, input was approximately 200 ng DNA, representing tens of thousands of T cell genomes. Measured with immunoSEQ multiplex PCR; TCRdb has only the in-frame clones, and not every one. This repertoire shows about 2.1 million clones, about 93% found once; its top ten account for about 1.7%. Sequencing was performed on naive CD8+ T cells from PBMCs. The TCR sequence derives from a man aged 18 to 29 in good health. Some clones in this sample may be carry-over from other donors' samples.

Here the CDR3 reads CASNFREGRNEQFF. In DNA, the CDR3 is TGTGCCAGCAATTTCCGGGAGGGGAGAAATGAGCAGTTCTTC. The V gene is TRBV11-2, the J gene TRBJ2-1; 8 nucleotides line up with TRBD2. V gave up 7 bases and J gave up 7 bases; unmatched junction bases: 9. This CDR3 contains 14 residues. Germline V lookup: CDR1 SGHAT, CDR2 FQNNGV.